Presented here are 31 T cell receptor beta chains from one specimen sequenced in a study of blood T cell repertoires in COVID-19. The protocol was immunoSEQ multiplex PCR, while the TCRdb copy is restricted to in-frame clones and leaves out a portion. This sample has under 60,000 clones; approximately 83% occur once, and the top ten carry roughly 10%. The sample was peripheral blood. The receptors come from a man aged 30-40 years with COVID-19, enrolled during active disease.

The J gene is TRBJ1-5, the V gene TRBV5-6, with 8 bases matching TRBD1. Germline V gene lookup returns CDR1 SGHDT and CDR2 YYEEEE. Losses at the gene ends were 4 bases for V and 0 bases for J; bases not matched to a gene: 6. The CDR3 is made up of 16 amino acids. The CDR3 spells CASSDGTGGSNQPQHF. The CDR3 nucleotides are TGTGCCAGCAGCGATGGGACAGGTGGTAGCAATCAGCCCCAGCATTTT.

The V call is TRBV2, the J call TRBJ2-3; tentative D call: TRBD1 (6 bases). The CDR3 sequence is 15 residues long. CDR1 is SNHLY and CDR2 is FYNNEI in the germline V gene. Trimming removed 4 bases from V and 3 bases from J, with 14 bases in between. The CDR3, as DNA: TGTGCCAGCAGTGCCCACAGGGCCCCTACAGATACGCAGTATTTT. Protein sequence: CASSAHRAPTDTQYF.

The rearrangement links TRBV4-1 to TRBJ2-4, with 10 bases aligning to TRBD1. Germline V lookup: CDR1 MGHRA, CDR2 YSYEKL. The V gene end was trimmed by 0 bases and the J gene end by 0 bases; junction bases not matched to a gene: 8. This CDR3 is built from 19 residues. The CDR3 sequence: CASSQDRDRGPRAKNIQYF. The CDR3 DNA reads TGCGCCAGCAGCCAAGACCGGGACAGGGGCCCCCGAGCCAAAAACATTCAGTACTTC.

The V call is TRBV28, the J call TRBJ1-4; 7 bases are a match to TRBD1. The V gene end was trimmed by 6 bases and the J gene end by 7 bases; junction bases not matched to a gene: 11. The CDR3 extends over 15 amino acids. In germline, CDR1 is MDHEN, CDR2 SYDVKM. The CDR3 nucleotides are TGTGCCAGCAGCCGGGGGACAGCCGGGGGTGAAAAACTGTTTTTT. Amino acids: CASSRGTAGGEKLFF.

V usage is TRBV10-3 and J usage is TRBJ1-1; D gene unclear. The CDR3 runs 12 residues. The germline CDR1 and CDR2 sequences are ENHRY and SYGVKD. V was cut by 8 bases and J by 3 bases, with 10 bases left in between. The CDR3 coding sequence is TGTGCCATCGGGGAGAGGTACACTGAAGCTTTCTTT. Translation: CAIGERYTEAFF.

The V call is TRBV5-4, the J call TRBJ1-2; no definite D call. This CDR3 comprises 13 residues. Trimming shortened V by 1 base and J by 8 bases, and 12 bases separated the two germline ends. Per germline, CDR1 SGHNT and CDR2 YYREEE (reference sequence). The CDR3 reads CASSLIIEVGYTF. The CDR3 nucleotides read TGTGCCAGCAGCTTGATAATAGAGGTCGGCTACACCTTC.

The V call is TRBV11-2, the J call TRBJ2-1, with TRBD1 identical over 7 bases. This CDR3 is 14 amino acids long. V trimming: 3 bases; J trimming: 12 bases; junction bases outside the gene matches: 11. Germline values: CDR1 SGHAT, CDR2 FQNNGV. CDR3 residues: CASSLGQHRGRQFF. CDR3 sequence (DNA): TGTGCCAGCAGCTTGGGCCAGCACAGGGGAAGGCAGTTCTTC.

This chain connects TRBV6-4 to TRBJ2-7; 9 positions match TRBD1. CDR1 is MRHNA and CDR2 is SNTAGT in the germline V gene. V dropped 6 bases and J dropped 4; count of bases not matched to a gene: 13. CDR3 length: 16 amino acids. The DNA of the CDR3 is TGTGCCAGCAGCATAGGGAAAGGGACAGGGAGGTACGAGCAGTACTTC. Translated, it gives CASSIGKGTGRYEQYF.

This sequence joins TRBV7-9 and TRBJ2-3, with D tentatively TRBD1 (6 bases). CDR3 length: 14 residues. V was trimmed by 0 bases and J by 5 bases, leaving 9 bases between them. The germline V gene encodes CDR1 SEHNR and CDR2 FQNEAQ (reference sequence). CDR3 amino acids: CASSLAGHRDTQYF. The CDR3 nucleotides are TGTGCCAGCAGCTTAGCGGGACACCGAGATACGCAGTATTTT.

This chain uses TRBV30 with TRBJ2-1, with 9 bases fitting TRBD1. This CDR3 region has 14 residues. Germline V gene sequence: CDR1 GTSNPN, CDR2 SVGIG (reference sequence). The V gene end was trimmed by 1 base and the J gene end by 14 bases; junction bases not matched to a gene: 12. CDR3 coding DNA: TGTGCCTGGAGTGCAGGACAGGGGAGGTCCGTTAAGTTCTTC. It specifies CAWSAGQGRSVKFF.

This sequence joins TRBV18 and TRBJ2-7; D may be TRBD1 (6 bases). V was trimmed by 6 bases and J by 1 base, leaving 10 bases between them. The CDR3 runs to 13 residues. The germline V gene has CDR1 KGHSH and CDR2 LQKENI. The CDR3 DNA follows: TGTGCCAGCTCCTCTCAGGGGTCCTACGAGCAGTACTTC. This translates into CASSSQGSYEQYF. The full variable domain, in which reference TRBV18 and TRBJ2-7 provide the parts outside the CDR3, is NAGVMQNPRHLVRRRGQEARLRCSPMKGHSHVYWYRQLPEEGLKFMVYLQKENIIDESGMPKERFSAEFPKEGPSILRIQQVVRGDSAAYFCASSSQGSYEQYFGPGTRLTVT.

The J gene is TRBJ1-2, the V gene TRBV19; 8 bases fit TRBD1. The CDR3 consists of 14 residues. The V and J ends lost 4 bases and 6 bases, in that order; junction bases with no gene match: 7. Germline values: CDR1 LNHDA, CDR2 SQIVND (reference sequence). Here the CDR3 reads CASSKTGEVNGYTF. In DNA form, the CDR3 reads TGTGCCAGTAGTAAGACAGGGGAGGTTAATGGCTACACCTTC.

The V and J genes are TRBV10-3 and TRBJ2-3, with 7 bases lining up with TRBD2. Per the germline V gene, CDR1 is ENHRY and CDR2 is SYGVKD. V lost 2 bases, J lost 1 base, and 9 bases stayed unmatched. The CDR3 is 17 amino acids. As DNA, the CDR3 is TGTGCCATCAGTGAGGGGAGTCTAGCGGACGGCACAGATACGCAGTATTTT. Protein sequence: CAISEGSLADGTDTQYF.

The chain combines TRBV5-1 with TRBJ2-5, with TRBD2 matching over 8 bases. Unmatched junction bases numbered 6, after V lost 0 bases and J lost 2 bases. CDR3 length equals 16 residues. CDR1 is SGHRS, CDR2 YFSETQ, per germline. The CDR3: CASSLVVTSVQETQYF. CDR3 sequence (DNA): TGCGCCAGCAGCTTGGTGGTGACTAGCGTTCAAGAGACCCAGTACTTC.

The chain recombines TRBV6-5 with TRBJ2-4, with 9 bases fitting TRBD1. V shed 10 bases and J 0 bases; nucleotides not matched to a gene: 4. This CDR3 comprises 14 residues. CDR1 MNHEY and CDR2 SVGAGI come from the germline V gene. Written as DNA, the CDR3 is TGTGCCACCCACAGGGGGCCAGCCAAAAACATTCAGTACTTC. The encoded protein is CATHRGPAKNIQYF.

This clone was seen only once. The gene calls are TRBV11-2 and TRBJ2-1; 7 bases fit TRBD1. Per germline, CDR1 SGHAT and CDR2 FQNNGV. Germline trimming cut 2 bases from V and 6 bases from J; bases unmatched to any gene: 7. This CDR3 comprises 15 residues. CDR3 region: CASSLSGRGFNEQFF. For the CDR3, the DNA is TGTGCCAGCAGCTTATCAGGCAGGGGGTTCAATGAGCAGTTCTTC. The full variable domain, its missing parts supplied by reference TRBV11-2 and TRBJ2-1, is EAGVAQSPRYKIIEKRQSVAFWCNPISGHATLYWYQQILGQGPKLLIQFQNNGVVDDSQLPKDRFSAERLKGVDSTLKIQPAKLEDSAVYLCASSLSGRGFNEQFFGPGTRLTVL.

The chain uses TRBV3-1 (or the pseudogene TRBV3-2) and TRBJ1-6; 12 bases are shared with TRBD1. CDR3 length: 17 amino acids. CDR1 and CDR2 from the germline V gene are LGHDT and YNNKEL (reference sequence). V shed 1 base, J shed 10 bases, and the junction held 8 bases outside the gene matches. This chain's CDR3 is CASSQVGQGARRSPLHF. CDR3 bases: TGTGCCAGCAGCCAAGTGGGACAGGGGGCTCGCCGATCACCCCTCCACTTT.

This clone was counted only a few times. The chain joins TRBV2 to TRBJ1-1; 9 nucleotides match TRBD1. This CDR3 has 13 residues. Germline-derived CDR1 and CDR2 are SNHLY and FYNNEI. Unmatched junction bases numbered 8, after V lost 11 bases and J lost 4 bases. CDR3 residues: CAGRQGVGTEAFF. For the CDR3, the DNA is TGTGCCGGTCGACAGGGGGTAGGCACTGAAGCTTTCTTT.

The chain recombines TRBV19 with TRBJ1-4, with D possibly matching TRBD1 (6 bases). This CDR3 is built from 15 residues. CDR1 LNHDA and CDR2 SQIVND come from the germline V gene (reference sequence). V lost 5 bases, J lost 2 bases, and 12 bases lay in between. CDR3 sequence reads: CASSLEGQTNEKLFF. CDR3 nucleotide sequence: TGTGCCAGTAGTTTGGAAGGACAGACTAATGAAAAACTGTTTTTT.

The chain links TRBV28 to TRBJ2-7; 7 bases align to TRBD2. The CDR3 totals 14 residues. The V gene end was trimmed by 4 bases and the J gene end by 7 bases; junction bases not matched to a gene: 10. Germline V gene lookup returns CDR1 MDHEN and CDR2 SYDVKM. CDR3 DNA: TGTGCCAGCAGTTCCCTCGCGGGAGCGAGGGAGCAGTACTTC. It is translated as CASSSLAGAREQYF. Based on the CDR3 plus reference TRBV28 and TRBJ2-7, the full variable domain is DVKVTQSSRYLVKRTGEKVFLECVQDMDHENMFWYRQDPGLGLRLIYFSYDVKMKEKGDIPEGYSVSREKKERFSLILESASTNQTSMYLCASSSLAGAREQYFGPGTRLTVT.

This chain connects TRBV5-1 to TRBJ2-7; D might be TRBD2 (5 bases). This CDR3 has 13 amino acids. Per germline, CDR1 SGHRS and CDR2 YFSETQ. V shed 0 bases and J shed 6 bases, with 10 bases lying between them. The DNA of the CDR3 is TGCGCCAGCAGCTTGGTCCGGGGATCCGAGCAGTACTTC. This codes for CASSLVRGSEQYF.

The chain uses TRBV12-3 or TRBV12-4 and TRBJ1-5; no definite D call. With 0 bases removed from V and 9 bases from J, the gap between germline ends came to 9 bases. The CDR3 sequence is 13 residues long. CDR3 nucleotide sequence: TGTGCCAGCAGTTTAGCTTCGGCAGGGCCCCAGCATTTT. It yields the protein CASSLASAGPQHF.

The V call is TRBV10-3, the J call TRBJ1-5; 9 nucleotides align to TRBD1. Looked up from germline, CDR1 is ENHRY and CDR2 is SYGVKD. This CDR3 contains 14 residues. The V and J ends lost 3 bases and 7 bases, in that order; junction bases with no gene match: 4. CDR3 sequence (DNA): TGTGCCATCAGTGACCGGACAGGGGACCAGCCCCAGCATTTT. Translation gives CAISDRTGDQPQHF.

As for this clone: Other DNA sequences in the sample encode the same CDR3. The V and J genes are TRBV29-1 and TRBJ1-1, with D possibly matching TRBD1 (6 bases). CDR3 length equals 13 residues. Looked up from germline, CDR1 is SQVTM and CDR2 is ANQGSEA. Trimming shortened V by 7 bases and J by 0 bases, and 12 bases separated the two germline ends. The CDR3 region has the DNA TGCAGCGGTTCGGGACACTTGAACACTGAAGCTTTCTTT. Protein product: CSGSGHLNTEAFF.

The chain is built from TRBV6-2 or TRBV6-3 and TRBJ1-2, with 7 bases fitting TRBD1. The CDR3 loop spans 12 amino acids. V gave up 5 bases and J gave up 8 bases; unmatched junction bases: 5. Germline V gives CDR1 MNHEY, CDR2 SVGEGT. The CDR3 reads CASSRDSFGYTF. Written as DNA, the CDR3 is TGTGCCAGCAGTCGGGACAGCTTCGGCTACACCTTC.

The J gene is TRBJ1-2, the V gene TRBV2; 9 bases match TRBD1. V shed 6 bases and J 5 bases; nucleotides not matched to a gene: 7. Germline V CDR1 and CDR2: SNHLY, FYNNEI. The CDR3 is 14 residues long. The CDR3 bases are TGTGCCAGCAGCGGTTCCGGGACAGGGTATGGCTACACCTTC. This sequence encodes CASSGSGTGYGYTF.

This chain links TRBV5-4 with TRBJ1-2; TRBD1 is a possible D gene (6 bases). Trimming cost V 0 bases and J 0 bases, with 12 bases left between them. The CDR3 sequence is 16 residues long. Germline V gives CDR1 SGHNT, CDR2 YYREEE (reference sequence). This chain's CDR3 is CASSLGQVTANYGYTF. In DNA, the CDR3 is TGTGCCAGCAGCTTGGGACAGGTAACAGCTAACTATGGCTACACCTTC.

This sequence joins TRBV7-3 and TRBJ2-3; the match to TRBD2 covers 7 bases. The V segment lost 1 base and the J segment 5 bases; nucleotides outside the gene matches: 3. The CDR3 is 14 amino acids. Germline CDR1 is SGHTA and CDR2 is FQGTGA. The CDR3 DNA follows: TGTGCCAGCAGCTTAAGGGCTAGCGGAGATACGCAGTATTTT. Protein sequence: CASSLRASGDTQYF.

V gene TRBV4-1 combines with J gene TRBJ1-1; D may be TRBD1 (5 bases). V was cut by 1 base and J by 7 bases, with 19 bases left in between. The CDR3 spans 16 residues. CDR1 MGHRA and CDR2 YSYEKL come from the germline V gene. The CDR3 protein is CASSQGVQGGWGEAFF. DNA for the CDR3: TGCGCCAGCAGCCAAGGAGTCCAGGGAGGATGGGGTGAAGCTTTCTTT.

This sequence joins TRBV5-1 and TRBJ1-3; the D gene is possibly TRBD1 (5 bases). The germline gives CDR1 SGHRS, CDR2 YFSETQ. CDR3 length: 13 residues. V was trimmed by 5 bases and J by 8 bases, leaving 14 bases between them. In nucleotides, the CDR3 is TGCGCCAGCAGGGAGGGGACCTCGGACACCATATATTTT. This gives the protein CASREGTSDTIYF.

The genes are TRBV5-5 and TRBJ2-7; a possible D gene is TRBD1 (6 bases). The CDR3 has 14 amino acids. Trimming left V 4 bases short and J 0 bases short, with 11 bases between. Looked up from germline, CDR1 is SGHKS and CDR2 is YYEKEE (reference sequence). DNA of the CDR3: TGTGCCAGCAGCAGCACAGGGAGCTCCTACGAGCAGTACTTC. It yields the protein CASSSTGSSYEQYF.